The next 23 T cell receptor beta chains were all read from a single sample in a study of CD8+ T cells in alopecia areata. Treatment: oral pan-JAK inhibitor, 5-10 mg twice daily. Once RNA had been extracted, it was reverse transcribed into cDNA to act as the sequencing template. Clones were read by immunoSEQ multiplex PCR, and TCRdb kept only the in-frame ones, dropping some. The sample records 95,000 to 100,000 clones, approximately 66% being singletons. This material consisted of CD8+ T cells sorted from blood, taken at week 4, from a patient treated with tofacitinib. These receptors originate from a human donor with alopecia areata.

The genes are TRBV5-6 and TRBJ2-1; 7 positions match TRBD2. This CDR3 contains 14 residues. CDR1 is SGHDT, CDR2 YYEEEE, per germline. The V and J ends lost 2 bases and 9 bases, in that order; junction bases with no gene match: 8. The CDR3: CASSLGAGRVEQFF. The CDR3 coding sequence is TGTGCCAGCAGCTTAGGAGCGGGGAGAGTTGAGCAGTTCTTC.

The chain couples TRBV25-1 to TRBJ1-5, with 11 bases matching TRBD1. The trim removed 3 bases at V and 7 bases at J, leaving 2 bases unmatched. Germline V gene data show CDR1 as MGHDK and CDR2 as SYGVNS. CDR3 length equals 14 residues. CDR3 sequence: CASSEGTGGQPQHF. CDR3 DNA: TGTGCCAGCAGTGAGGGGACAGGGGGACAGCCCCAGCATTTT.

This clone appeared a few times. V is TRBV9 and J is TRBJ2-2; 11 nucleotides align to TRBD2. CDR1 and CDR2 from the germline V gene are SGDLS and YYNGEE. Unmatched junction bases numbered 10, after V lost 6 bases and J lost 6 bases. This CDR3 is built from 16 residues. Here the CDR3 reads CASNDPGLAGPGELFF. In DNA form, the CDR3 reads TGTGCCAGCAACGATCCTGGACTAGCGGGTCCCGGGGAGCTGTTTTTT.

This sequence joins TRBV19 and TRBJ2-4, with TRBD2 matching 7 bases. The germline V gene has CDR1 LNHDA and CDR2 SQIVND (reference sequence). Losses at the gene ends were 9 bases for V and 6 bases for J; bases not matched to a gene: 11. The CDR3 is 14 amino acids. The CDR3 sequence: CASTPDPGGNIQYF. Written as DNA, the CDR3 is TGTGCCAGCACCCCCGATCCGGGGGGAAACATTCAGTACTTC.

The CDR3 is CASTGAGGGNEQFF. CDR3 nucleotides: TGTGCCAGCACCGGAGCGGGAGGGGGGAATGAGCAGTTCTTC. This chain connects TRBV2 to TRBJ2-1; 10 bases align to TRBD2. Germline CDR1 and CDR2: SNHLY and FYNNEI. J was trimmed by 7 bases and V by 7 bases; bases with no gene match: 7. The CDR3 is 14 amino acids.

As to this clone: Other DNA variants within this sample encode the same CDR3. This chain uses TRBV13 with TRBJ2-3; D might be TRBD1 (6 bases). CDR1 PRHDT and CDR2 FYEKMQ come from the germline V gene (reference sequence). Trimming left V 1 base short and J 3 bases short, with 8 bases between. CDR3 size: 14 residues. DNA for the CDR3: TGTGCCAGCAGCTTAGAAGGGGGTACAGATACGCAGTATTTT. Translating it yields CASSLEGGTDTQYF.

This clone turned up a few times. The rearrangement joins TRBV13 to TRBJ2-3; 9 bases map to TRBD2. The germline CDR1 and CDR2 sequences are PRHDT and FYEKMQ (reference sequence). The J segment lost 1 base and the V segment lost 3 bases, leaving 5 bases of the junction unmatched. The CDR3 length is 16 residues. CDR3 loop: CASSLGIAGGTDTQYF. CDR3 coding DNA: TGTGCCAGCAGCTTGGGAATAGCGGGGGGCACAGATACGCAGTATTTT.

This clone came up once. This chain joins TRBV7-8 and TRBJ2-7; TRBD1 matches 8 bases. Germline-derived CDR1 and CDR2 are SGHVS and FQNEAQ. The CDR3 totals 14 residues. V dropped 5 bases and J dropped 3; count of bases not matched to a gene: 6. The CDR3 is CASSPAGQGYEQYF. The DNA of the CDR3 is TGTGCCAGCAGCCCCGCTGGACAGGGCTACGAGCAGTACTTC.

This clone was detected only a few times. V is TRBV6-5 and J is TRBJ2-5, with unresolved D. Trimming took 7 bases from V and 1 from J, leaving 13 bases between them. The CDR3 spans 14 residues. CDR1 is MNHEY and CDR2 is SVGAGI in the germline V gene. In nucleotides, the CDR3 is TGTGCCAGCACCGCAACGGGCGTCCAAGAGACCCAGTACTTC. Translating it yields CASTATGVQETQYF.

The genes are TRBV6-5 and TRBJ2-7, with 14 bases identical to TRBD2. V dropped 5 bases and J dropped 2; count of bases not matched to a gene: 2. Germline CDR1 and CDR2: MNHEY and SVGAGI. The CDR3 extends over 15 amino acids. In DNA, the CDR3 is TGTGCCAGCAGTGCGGGACTAGCGGGAGCCTACGAGCAGTACTTC. This translates into CASSAGLAGAYEQYF.

This clone was seen a single time. The chain recombines TRBV29-1 with TRBJ1-2, with 8 bases that match TRBD1. The trim removed 0 bases at V and 8 bases at J, leaving 14 bases unmatched. The CDR3 covers 16 residues. CDR1 is SQVTM, CDR2 ANQGSEA, per germline. The CDR3 reads CSVEDMTPGQAVGYTF. CDR3 sequence (DNA): TGCAGCGTTGAAGACATGACCCCGGGACAGGCTGTCGGCTACACCTTC.

The V gene is TRBV4-3, the J gene TRBJ2-1, with TRBD1 matching over 7 bases. This CDR3 contains 17 residues. The J segment lost 2 bases and the V segment lost 0 bases, leaving 7 bases of the junction unmatched. The germline V gene encodes CDR1 LGHNA and CDR2 YSLEER. The CDR3 sequence: CASSQDTRRGPYNEQFF. CDR3 in DNA: TGCGCCAGCAGCCAAGATACTCGAAGGGGGCCCTACAATGAGCAGTTCTTC.

The chain couples TRBV5-4 to TRBJ2-5; TRBD2 agrees at 8 bases. Germline V gene lookup returns CDR1 SGHNT and CDR2 YYREEE (reference sequence). Trimming cost V 0 bases and J 5 bases; bases outside gene matches: 6. The CDR3 totals 15 residues. The CDR3 spells CASSLGAGVGETQYF. The CDR3 region has the DNA TGTGCCAGCAGCTTGGGAGCGGGAGTTGGGGAGACCCAGTACTTC.

The rearrangement links TRBV13 to TRBJ2-7; D is unclear. The germline CDR1 and CDR2 sequences are PRHDT and FYEKMQ (reference sequence). V lost 4 bases and J 6 bases, leaving 10 bases between the germline ends. The CDR3 has 12 residues. CDR3 DNA: TGTGCCAGCAGCTCCCCCCTGGGCGAGCAGTACTTC. Translation: CASSSPLGEQYF. The full variable domain, its missing parts supplied by reference TRBV13 and TRBJ2-7, is AAGVIQSPRHLIKEKRETATLKCYPIPRHDTVYWYQQGPGQDPQFLISFYEKMQSDKGSIPDRFSAQQFSDYHSELNMSSLELGDSALYFCASSSPLGEQYFGPGTRLTVT.

This chain uses TRBV27 with TRBJ1-5; 9 bases line up with TRBD1. The CDR3 contains 15 residues. Trimming took 6 bases from V and 1 from J; bases not matched to a gene: 4. Germline CDR1 reads MNHEY; CDR2 reads SMNVEV (reference sequence). The CDR3 nucleotides are TGTGCCAGCAGAGGGACAGGGAGGAGCAATCAGCCCCAGCATTTT. Protein sequence: CASRGTGRSNQPQHF.

The CDR3 DNA reads TGTGCCATCAGTGCCAGGGAGCAGCCCCAGCATTTT. It specifies CAISAREQPQHF. The V gene is TRBV10-3, the J gene TRBJ1-5, with D perhaps matching TRBD1 (5 bases). This CDR3 spans 12 amino acids. Germline lookup yields CDR1 ENHRY and CDR2 SYGVKD. V was shortened by 4 bases and J by 7 bases, with 8 bases between the two germline ends.

This chain uses TRBV9 with TRBJ2-3; 8 bases fit TRBD2. The CDR3 has 14 residues. Trimming removed 4 bases from V and 2 bases from J; junction bases left unmatched: 3. The germline V gene encodes CDR1 SGDLS and CDR2 YYNGEE. The CDR3 nucleotides read TGTGCCAGCAGCCCGCGGGGGGTCACAGATACGCAGTATTTT. It codes for CASSPRGVTDTQYF.

This clone came up a few times. The gene calls are TRBV6-6 and TRBJ1-2; D not certain. This CDR3 comprises 13 residues. Germline CDR1 MNHNY, CDR2 SVGAGI (reference sequence). The germline V and J ends were trimmed by 7 bases and 4 bases, with 13 bases remaining between them. CDR3 nucleotide sequence: TGTGCCAGCACCGACGTGCTAGTCTATGGCTACACCTTC. Translated: CASTDVLVYGYTF.

This clone was counted a few times. V gene TRBV4-1 combines with J gene TRBJ2-5; TRBD2 agrees at 8 bases. CDR1 is MGHRA, CDR2 YSYEKL, per germline. The CDR3 loop spans 16 amino acids. J was trimmed by 5 bases and V by 4 bases; bases with no gene match: 12. CDR3 coding DNA: TGCGCCAGCAGCCCCCGACTAGCGTACGTTCGGGAGACCCAGTACTTC. The encoded protein is CASSPRLAYVRETQYF.

This clone came up a few times. The chain links TRBV18 to TRBJ2-2, with a possible D match to TRBD1 (5 bases). CDR1 is KGHSH, CDR2 LQKENI, per germline. With 2 bases removed from V and 4 bases from J, the gap between germline ends came to 5 bases. This CDR3 comprises 13 residues. Written as DNA, the CDR3 is TGTGCCAGCTCACCAGGGGCCACCGGGGAGCTGTTTTTT. Translation gives CASSPGATGELFF.

The rearrangement uses TRBV6-4 and TRBJ1-2, with D possibly matching TRBD1 (5 bases). V was clipped by 0 bases and J by 4 bases, with 12 bases between them. CDR1 is MRHNA, CDR2 SNTAGT, per germline. The CDR3 totals 15 residues. In DNA form, the CDR3 reads TGTGCCAGCAGTGACTCCCCAGGGACTGGCTATGGCTACACCTTC. It encodes CASSDSPGTGYGYTF.

J is TRBJ1-2 and V is TRBV14; a weak D match, TRBD1 (5 bases). The CDR3 contains 16 residues. V shed 0 bases and J shed 0 bases, with 11 bases lying between them. The germline gives CDR1 SGHDN, CDR2 FVKESK. The CDR3 protein is CASSQESGRANYGYTF. The CDR3 DNA sequence: TGTGCCAGCAGCCAAGAGAGTGGCAGGGCTAACTATGGCTACACCTTC.

This clone was seen more than once but under ten times. V and J are TRBV18 and TRBJ2-5; 7 nucleotides line up with TRBD1. The germline V gene has CDR1 KGHSH and CDR2 LQKENI. The CDR3 loop spans 15 amino acids. J was trimmed by 4 bases and V by 2 bases; bases with no gene match: 7. The CDR3, as DNA: TGTGCCAGCTCACCAGCGACAGGGCCTGCAGAGACCCAGTACTTC. Translating gives CASSPATGPAETQYF.